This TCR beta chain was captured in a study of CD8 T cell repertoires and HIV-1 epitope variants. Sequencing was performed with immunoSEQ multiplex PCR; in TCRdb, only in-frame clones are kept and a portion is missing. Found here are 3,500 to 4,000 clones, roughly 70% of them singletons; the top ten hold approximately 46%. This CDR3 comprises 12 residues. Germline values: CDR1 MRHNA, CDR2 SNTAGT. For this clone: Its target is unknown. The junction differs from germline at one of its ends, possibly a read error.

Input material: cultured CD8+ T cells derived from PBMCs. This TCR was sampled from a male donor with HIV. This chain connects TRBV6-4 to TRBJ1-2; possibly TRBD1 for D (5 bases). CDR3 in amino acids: CPPRVEVYGYTF. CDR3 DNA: TGCCCGCCCAGGGTGGAGGTCTATGGCTACACCTTC.